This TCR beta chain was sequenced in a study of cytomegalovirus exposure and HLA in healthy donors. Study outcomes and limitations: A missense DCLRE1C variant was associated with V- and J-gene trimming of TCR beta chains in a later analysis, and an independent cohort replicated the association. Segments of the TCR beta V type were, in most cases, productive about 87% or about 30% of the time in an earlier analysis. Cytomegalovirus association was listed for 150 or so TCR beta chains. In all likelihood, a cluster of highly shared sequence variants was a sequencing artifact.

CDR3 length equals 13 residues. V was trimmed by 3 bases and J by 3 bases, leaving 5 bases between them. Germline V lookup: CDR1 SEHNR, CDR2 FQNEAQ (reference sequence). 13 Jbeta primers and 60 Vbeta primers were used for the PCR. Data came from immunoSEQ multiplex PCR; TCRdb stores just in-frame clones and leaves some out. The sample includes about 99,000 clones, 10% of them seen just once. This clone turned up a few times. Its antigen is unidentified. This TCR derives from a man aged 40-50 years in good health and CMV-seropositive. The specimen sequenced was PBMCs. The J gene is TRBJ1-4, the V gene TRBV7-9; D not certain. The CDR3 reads CASSFVANEKLFF. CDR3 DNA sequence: TGTGCCAGCAGCTTCGTTGCTAATGAAAAACTGTTTTTT.